This T cell receptor (beta chain) is drawn from a study of cytotoxic CD8 clonotypes in ibrutinib-treated CLL. About the research overall: Timing of response sample collection was a median roughly twelve months after treatment start, with a range of 6 to 36.

In the case of this clone: Its cognate antigen is unknown.

The method was immunoSEQ multiplex PCR; TCRdb's version includes in-frame clones alone and lacks a portion of them. The table shows 300,000 to 400,000 clones, with roughly 71% occurring only once. V was shortened by 3 bases and J by 4 bases, with 10 bases between the two germline ends. Looked up from germline, CDR1 is SGHTA and CDR2 is FQGNSA. This CDR3 has 14 amino acids. Overall study findings and caveats: Shared public clonotypes were rare, and on treatment they either got smaller or stayed the same.

The receptor was isolated from a human donor with chronic lymphocytic leukemia. The chain joins TRBV7-2 to TRBJ2-1; D uncertain. This material consisted of PBMCs, taken after 36 months of ibrutinib treatment. The CDR3 spells CASSFELAYNEQFF. Written as DNA, the CDR3 is TGTGCCAGCAGCTTCGAACTGGCTTACAATGAGCAGTTCTTC. The entire variable domain, with the rest obtained from reference TRBV7-2 and TRBJ2-1, is as follows: GAGVSQSPSNKVTEKGKDVELRCDPISGHTALYWYRQSLGQGLEFLIYFQGNSAPDKSGLPSDRFSAERTGGSVSTLTIQRTQQEDSAVYLCASSFELAYNEQFFGPGTRLTVL.